Shown below are 7 T cell receptor beta chains from a single sample sequenced in a study of T cells in Graves' hyperthyroidism and ophthalmopathy. Researchers took RNA transcripts and amplified the TCR beta CDR3 regions from them. The HTBI set primed first-round TCR CDR3 RT-PCR. TCRdb re-derived calls from the multiplex PCR reads in MiXCR, one entry per CDR3 protein. This sample carries hundreds of thousands of distinct CDR3 sequences, just under 20% of them seen once, and the ten largest clones take over 45%. Sequenced input: blood. These receptors were collected from a man in his forties with Graves' ophthalmopathy.

This chain joins TRBV5-4 and TRBJ1-6; D is undetermined. V lost 4 bases to trimming and J lost 10 bases, with 9 bases between them. This CDR3 is 12 amino acids long. The germline V gene has CDR1 SGHNT and CDR2 YYREEE (reference sequence). The CDR3 DNA reads as TGTGCCAGCAGCCGGCCGGGGTCACCCCTCCACTTT. It encodes CASSRPGSPLHF.

This clonotype was counted between two and nine times. This chain links TRBV2 with TRBJ1-5; weak D call: TRBD1 (5 bases). The germline V and J ends were trimmed by 4 bases and 3 bases, with 10 bases remaining between them. The CDR3 is made up of 14 amino acids. Germline CDR1 SNHLY, CDR2 FYNNEI. DNA of the CDR3: TGTGCCAGCAGTGGGCAGGGCCTCAATCAGCCCCAGCATTTT. Translation: CASSGQGLNQPQHF.

Ten or more counts support this clonotype. The chain couples TRBV28 to TRBJ2-1; D remains ambiguous. Germline lookup yields CDR1 MDHEN and CDR2 SYDVKM. Between the trimmed V and J ends, which lost 5 bases and 9 bases, there was a span of 11 bases. The CDR3 contains 12 residues. The CDR3 nucleotides are TGTGCCAGCAGTAGTGTGGGCACTGAGCAGTTCTTC. Amino acid sequence: CASSSVGTEQFF.

The chain links TRBV20-1 to TRBJ2-1, with D possibly matching TRBD2 (6 bases). This CDR3 is built from 13 residues. The germline V and J ends were trimmed by 5 bases and 0 bases, with 8 bases remaining between them. CDR1 is DFQATT and CDR2 is SNEGSKA in the germline V gene (reference sequence). Here the CDR3 reads CSAGGSSYNEQFF. The CDR3 DNA sequence: TGCAGTGCTGGGGGGAGCTCCTACAATGAGCAGTTCTTC.

This clonotype was counted ten times or more. This chain joins TRBV5-1 and TRBJ1-1; perhaps TRBD1 as D (5 bases). The CDR3 runs to 14 residues. Germline assignment: CDR1 SGHRS and CDR2 YFSETQ. The ends were cut back, 6 bases at V and 2 bases at J, with 14 bases in the middle. The CDR3 DNA reads as TGCGCCAGCAACAACCTCGGGGGAAACACTGAAGCTTTCTTT. It encodes CASNNLGGNTEAFF. The full variable domain, its missing parts supplied by reference TRBV5-1 and TRBJ1-1, is KAGVTQTPRYLIKTRGQQVTLSCSPISGHRSVSWYQQTPGQGLQFLFEYFSETQRNKGNFPGRFSGRQFSNSRSEMNVSTLELGDSALYLCASNNLGGNTEAFFGQGTRLTVV.

This clonotype was observed a few times. V usage is TRBV9 and J usage is TRBJ2-1, with 11 bases aligning to TRBD2. The CDR3 contains 14 residues. V trimming: 1 base; J trimming: 7 bases; junction bases outside the gene matches: 1. Germline assignment: CDR1 SGDLS and CDR2 YYNGEE. CDR3 sequence: CASSVLAGGNEQFF. CDR3 DNA sequence: TGTGCCAGCAGCGTACTAGCGGGGGGTAATGAGCAGTTCTTC. Drawing the rest from reference TRBV9 and TRBJ2-1, the complete variable domain is DSGVTQTPKHLITATGQRVTLRCSPRSGDLSVYWYQQSLDQGLQFLIQYYNGEERAKGNILERFSAQQFPDLHSELNLSSLELGDSALYFCASSVLAGGNEQFFGPGTRLTVL.

Ten or more counts support this clonotype. The chain has TRBV5-1 and TRBJ2-3, with 9 bases identical to TRBD1. This CDR3 contains 14 residues. CDR1 and CDR2 from the germline V gene are SGHRS and YFSETQ. V was clipped by 5 bases and J by 6 bases; unmatched bases: 7. This chain's CDR3 is CASRPGTGFDTQYF. The CDR3 bases are TGCGCCAGCAGGCCCGGGACAGGGTTCGATACGCAGTATTTT. The variable domain in full, completed from reference TRBV5-1 and TRBJ2-3, reads KAGVTQTPRYLIKTRGQQVTLSCSPISGHRSVSWYQQTPGQGLQFLFEYFSETQRNKGNFPGRFSGRQFSNSRSEMNVSTLELGDSALYLCASRPGTGFDTQYFGPGTRLTVL.